The sequence of this T cell receptor beta chain was determined in a study of beta chain features in type 1 diabetes. The investigators reverse transcribed all of the isolated RNA, so they sequenced expressed TCRB transcripts. Sequenced naive, central memory and regulatory T cell samples produced an average of about 3.7 million reads. Using immunoSEQ multiplex PCR, the repertoire was profiled, and TCRdb retains in-frame clones only, with some absent. Found here are under 800,000 clones, around a sixth of them singletons; the top ten hold about 0.087%. CDR3 length: 13 amino acids. Germline V gene sequence: CDR1 MNHNY, CDR2 SVGAGI (reference sequence). Study-level points and caveats: cDNA sequencing could over-represent cells with high TCR expression. Researchers reported that naive, central memory and Treg TCRB repertoires appeared more similar in patients than in healthy donors.

As concerns this clone: Its target is unknown. The germline gene is not matched at one end of the junction; a read error may be the cause.

The rearrangement links TRBV6-6 to TRBJ1-5; D is undetermined. The sample consisted of naive CD4+ T cells from blood. The TCR was taken from a man between 18 and 29 years old in good health. CDR3 protein: CASSYGSNRPQHF. CDR3 nucleotide sequence: TGTGCCAGCAGTTACGGGAGTAATCGGCCCCAGCATTTT.